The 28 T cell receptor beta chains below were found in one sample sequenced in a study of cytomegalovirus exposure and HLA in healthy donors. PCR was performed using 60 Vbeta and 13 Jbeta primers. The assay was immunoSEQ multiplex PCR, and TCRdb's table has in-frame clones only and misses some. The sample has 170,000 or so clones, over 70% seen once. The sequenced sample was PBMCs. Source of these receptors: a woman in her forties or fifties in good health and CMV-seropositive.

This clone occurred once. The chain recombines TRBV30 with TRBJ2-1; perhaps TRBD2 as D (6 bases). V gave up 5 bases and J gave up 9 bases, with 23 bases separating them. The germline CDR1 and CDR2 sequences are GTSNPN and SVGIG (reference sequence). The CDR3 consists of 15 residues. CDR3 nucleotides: TGTGCCTGGGGGGCCTTTACGGGAGCAGCGAGTGAGCAGTTCTTC. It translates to CAWGAFTGAASEQFF.

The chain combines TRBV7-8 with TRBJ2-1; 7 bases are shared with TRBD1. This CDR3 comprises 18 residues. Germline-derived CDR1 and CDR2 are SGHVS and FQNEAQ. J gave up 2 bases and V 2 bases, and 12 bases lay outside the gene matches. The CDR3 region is CASSLLAGGLQTYNEQFF. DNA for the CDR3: TGTGCCAGCAGCTTATTGGCAGGGGGTCTCCAAACCTACAATGAGCAGTTCTTC.

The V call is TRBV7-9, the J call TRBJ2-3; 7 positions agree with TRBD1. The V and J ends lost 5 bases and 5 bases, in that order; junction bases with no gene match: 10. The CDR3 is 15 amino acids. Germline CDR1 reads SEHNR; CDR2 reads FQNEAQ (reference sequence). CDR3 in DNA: TGTGCCAGCAGCAATACAGGGGCCGCCGTAGATACGCAGTATTTT. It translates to CASSNTGAAVDTQYF. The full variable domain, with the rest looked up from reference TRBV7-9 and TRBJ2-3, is DTGVSQNPRHKITKRGQNVTFRCDPISEHNRLYWYRQTLGQGPEFLTYFQNEAQLEKSRLLSDRFSAERPKGSFSTLEIQRTEQGDSAMYLCASSNTGAAVDTQYFGPGTRLTVL.

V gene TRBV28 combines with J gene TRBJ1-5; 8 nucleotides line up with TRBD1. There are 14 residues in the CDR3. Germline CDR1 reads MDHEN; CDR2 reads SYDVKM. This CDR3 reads CATGTGGLDQPQHF. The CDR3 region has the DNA TGTGCGACCGGGACAGGCGGACTTGATCAGCCCCAGCATTTT.

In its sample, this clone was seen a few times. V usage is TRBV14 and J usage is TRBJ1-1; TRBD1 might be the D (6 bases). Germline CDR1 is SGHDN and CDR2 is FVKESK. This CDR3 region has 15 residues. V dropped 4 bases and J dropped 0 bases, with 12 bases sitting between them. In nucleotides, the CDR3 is TGTGCCAGCAGCCCCCGGGGGGCTCTGAACACTGAAGCTTTCTTT. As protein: CASSPRGALNTEAFF.

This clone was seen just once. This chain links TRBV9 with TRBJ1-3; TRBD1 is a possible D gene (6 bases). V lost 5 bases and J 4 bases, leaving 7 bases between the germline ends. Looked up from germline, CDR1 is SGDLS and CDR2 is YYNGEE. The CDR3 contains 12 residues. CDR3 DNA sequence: TGTGCCAGCAGTGACAGGGGAAACACCATATATTTT. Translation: CASSDRGNTIYF.

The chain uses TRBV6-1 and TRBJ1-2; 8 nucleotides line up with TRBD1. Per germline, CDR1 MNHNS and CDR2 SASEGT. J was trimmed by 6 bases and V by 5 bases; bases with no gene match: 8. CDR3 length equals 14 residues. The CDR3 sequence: CASSSRGRGNGYTF. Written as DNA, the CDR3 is TGTGCCAGCAGTAGCAGGGGGCGCGGGAATGGCTACACCTTC.

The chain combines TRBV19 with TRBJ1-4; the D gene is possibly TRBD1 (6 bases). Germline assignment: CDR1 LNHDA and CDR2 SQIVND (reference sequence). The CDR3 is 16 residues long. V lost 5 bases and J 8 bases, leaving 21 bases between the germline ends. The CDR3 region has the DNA TGTGCCAGTAGTCTGGCCAGGCAGGGGTCAAAAGAAAAACTGTTTTTT. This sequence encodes CASSLARQGSKEKLFF.

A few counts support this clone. CDR3 coding DNA: TGCAGTGCTAGAGGAGCTGAAGCTTTCTTT. This sequence encodes CSARGAEAFF. The chain employs TRBV20-1 and TRBJ1-1; D unclear. Trimming pared 1 base from V and 6 bases from J, leaving 3 bases between. Germline V gives CDR1 DFQATT, CDR2 SNEGSKA (reference sequence). This CDR3 is built from 10 residues.

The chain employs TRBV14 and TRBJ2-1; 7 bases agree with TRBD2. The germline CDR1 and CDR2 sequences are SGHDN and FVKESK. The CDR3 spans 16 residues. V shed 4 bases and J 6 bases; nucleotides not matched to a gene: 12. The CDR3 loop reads CASSPSYGRRGNEQFF. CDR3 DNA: TGTGCCAGCAGCCCCTCCTACGGGAGGAGGGGCAATGAGCAGTTCTTC.

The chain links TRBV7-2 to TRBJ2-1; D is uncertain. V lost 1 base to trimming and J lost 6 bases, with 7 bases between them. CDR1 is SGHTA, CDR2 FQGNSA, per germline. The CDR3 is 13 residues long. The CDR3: CASSLGALNEQFF. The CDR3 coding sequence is TGTGCCAGCAGCTTAGGGGCCCTCAATGAGCAGTTCTTC.

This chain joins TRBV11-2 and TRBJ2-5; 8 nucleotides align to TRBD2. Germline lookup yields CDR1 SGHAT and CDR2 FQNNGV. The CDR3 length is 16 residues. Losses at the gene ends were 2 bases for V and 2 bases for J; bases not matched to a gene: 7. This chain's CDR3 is CASSLNKRERQETQYF. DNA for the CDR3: TGTGCCAGCAGCTTAAACAAGCGGGAGAGGCAAGAGACCCAGTACTTC.

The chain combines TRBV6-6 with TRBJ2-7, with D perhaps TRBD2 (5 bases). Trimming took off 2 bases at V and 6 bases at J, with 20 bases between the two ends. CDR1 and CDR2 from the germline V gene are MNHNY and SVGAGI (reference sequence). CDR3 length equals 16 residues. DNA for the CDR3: TGTGCCAGCAGTTACCCCGGGGTAGCCACTCTTAGCGAGCAGTACTTC. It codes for CASSYPGVATLSEQYF.

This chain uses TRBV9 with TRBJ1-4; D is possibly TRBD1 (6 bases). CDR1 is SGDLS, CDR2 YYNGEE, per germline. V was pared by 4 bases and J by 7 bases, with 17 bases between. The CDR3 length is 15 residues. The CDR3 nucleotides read TGTGCCAGCAGCTCCAGGGGAGTGCTAAGTGAAAAACTGTTTTTT. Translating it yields CASSSRGVLSEKLFF.

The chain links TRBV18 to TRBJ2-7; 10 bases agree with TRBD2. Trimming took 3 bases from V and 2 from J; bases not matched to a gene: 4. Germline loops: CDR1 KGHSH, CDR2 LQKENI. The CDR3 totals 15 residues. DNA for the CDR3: TGTGCCAGCTCACCGTCTAGCGGGGGACCCTACGAGCAGTACTTC. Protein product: CASSPSSGGPYEQYF.

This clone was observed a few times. In DNA form, the CDR3 reads TGTGCCAGCAGGGCCCCGGGCGGGGACGTCTCCTACAATGAGCAGTTCTTC. Its translation: CASRAPGGDVSYNEQFF. This chain links TRBV7-2 with TRBJ2-1, with D possibly TRBD2 on 6 matching bases. Per germline, CDR1 SGHTA and CDR2 FQGNSA. This CDR3 spans 17 amino acids. Trimming pared 6 bases from V and 0 bases from J, leaving 18 bases between. The full variable domain, with the rest looked up from reference TRBV7-2 and TRBJ2-1, is GAGVSQSPSNKVTEKGKDVELRCDPISGHTALYWYRQSLGQGLEFLIYFQGNSAPDKSGLPSDRFSAERTGGSVSTLTIQRTQQEDSAVYLCASRAPGGDVSYNEQFFGPGTRLTVL.

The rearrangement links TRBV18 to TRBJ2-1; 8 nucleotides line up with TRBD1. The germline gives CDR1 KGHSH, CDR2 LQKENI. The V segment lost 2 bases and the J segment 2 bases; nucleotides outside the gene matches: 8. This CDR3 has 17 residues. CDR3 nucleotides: TGTGCCAGCTCACCAAGGGGACAGGAGGGAACCTACAATGAGCAGTTCTTC. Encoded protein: CASSPRGQEGTYNEQFF.

CDR3 amino acids: CASSSPSLHF. The CDR3 DNA follows: TGTGCCAGCAGCTCCCCATCCCTCCACTTT. V usage is TRBV11-1 and J usage is TRBJ1-6; D gene unclear. Germline V gene lookup returns CDR1 SGHAT and CDR2 FQDESV (reference sequence). V dropped 4 bases and J dropped 14 bases, with 6 bases sitting between them. The CDR3 contains 10 residues.

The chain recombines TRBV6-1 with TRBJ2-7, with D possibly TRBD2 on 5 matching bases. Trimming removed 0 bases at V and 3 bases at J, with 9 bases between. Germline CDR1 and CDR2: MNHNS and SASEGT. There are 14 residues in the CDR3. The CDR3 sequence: CASSEALAFYEQYF. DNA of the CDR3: TGTGCCAGCAGTGAAGCGCTAGCTTTCTACGAGCAGTACTTC.

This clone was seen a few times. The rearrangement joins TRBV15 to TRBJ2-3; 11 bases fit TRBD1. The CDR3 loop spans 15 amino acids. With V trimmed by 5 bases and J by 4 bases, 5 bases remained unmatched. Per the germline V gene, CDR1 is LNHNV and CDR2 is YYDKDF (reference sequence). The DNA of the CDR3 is TGTGCCACCAGCGGCCCGGGACAGGGGGCAGATACGCAGTATTTT. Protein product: CATSGPGQGADTQYF.

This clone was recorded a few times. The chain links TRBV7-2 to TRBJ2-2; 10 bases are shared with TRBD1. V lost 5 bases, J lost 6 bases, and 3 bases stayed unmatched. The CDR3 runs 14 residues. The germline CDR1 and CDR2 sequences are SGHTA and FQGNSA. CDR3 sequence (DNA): TGTGCCAGCAGCCTCGGACAGGGGGCCGGGGAGCTGTTTTTT. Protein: CASSLGQGAGELFF.

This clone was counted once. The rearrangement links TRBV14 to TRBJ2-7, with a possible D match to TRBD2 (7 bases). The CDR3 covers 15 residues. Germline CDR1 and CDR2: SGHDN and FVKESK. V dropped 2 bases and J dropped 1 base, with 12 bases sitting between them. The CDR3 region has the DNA TGTGCCAGCAGCCAATCCGGGGGGCAATCCTACGAGCAGTACTTC. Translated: CASSQSGGQSYEQYF.

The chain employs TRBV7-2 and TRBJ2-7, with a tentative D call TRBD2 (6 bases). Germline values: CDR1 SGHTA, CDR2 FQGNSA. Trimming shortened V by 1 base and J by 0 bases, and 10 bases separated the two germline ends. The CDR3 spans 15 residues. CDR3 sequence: CASSLGASASYEQYF. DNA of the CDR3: TGTGCCAGCAGCTTAGGGGCTAGCGCCTCCTACGAGCAGTACTTC.

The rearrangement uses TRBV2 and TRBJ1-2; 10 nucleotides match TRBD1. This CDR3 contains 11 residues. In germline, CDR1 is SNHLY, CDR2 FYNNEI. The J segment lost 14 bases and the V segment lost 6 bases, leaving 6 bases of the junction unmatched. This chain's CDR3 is CASSRQGAPTF. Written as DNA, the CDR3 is TGTGCCAGCAGCCGACAGGGGGCCCCAACCTTC.

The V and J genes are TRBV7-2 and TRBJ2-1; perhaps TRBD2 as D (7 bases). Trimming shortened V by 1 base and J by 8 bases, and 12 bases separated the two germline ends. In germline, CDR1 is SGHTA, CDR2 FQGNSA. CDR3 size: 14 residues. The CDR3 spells CASSLVGGAYEQFF. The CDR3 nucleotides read TGTGCCAGCAGCTTAGTGGGGGGGGCGTATGAGCAGTTCTTC.

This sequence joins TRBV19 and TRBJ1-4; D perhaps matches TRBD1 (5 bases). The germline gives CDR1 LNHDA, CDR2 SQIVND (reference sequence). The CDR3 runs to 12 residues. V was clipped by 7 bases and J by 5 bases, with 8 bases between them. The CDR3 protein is CASIGQNEKLFF. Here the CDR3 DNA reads TGTGCCAGTATAGGACAAAATGAAAAACTGTTTTTT.

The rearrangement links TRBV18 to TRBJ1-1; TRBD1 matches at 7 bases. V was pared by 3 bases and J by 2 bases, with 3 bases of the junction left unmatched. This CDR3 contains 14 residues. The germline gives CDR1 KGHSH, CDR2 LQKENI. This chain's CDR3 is CASSPQGGNTEAFF. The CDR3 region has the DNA TGTGCCAGCTCACCCCAGGGGGGAAACACTGAAGCTTTCTTT.

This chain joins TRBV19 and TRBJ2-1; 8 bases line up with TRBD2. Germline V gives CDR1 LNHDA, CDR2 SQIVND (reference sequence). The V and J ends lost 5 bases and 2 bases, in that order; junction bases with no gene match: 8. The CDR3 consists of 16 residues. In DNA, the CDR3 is TGTGCCAGTAGTCCCTCCGGAGCGGGAGCCTACAATGAGCAGTTCTTC. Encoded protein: CASSPSGAGAYNEQFF.